These 30 T cell receptor beta chains originate from one sample sequenced in a study of blood T cell repertoires in COVID-19. This table comes from immunoSEQ multiplex PCR, and its TCRdb copy is limited to in-frame clones, with some not included. The data show over 85,000 clones, roughly 92% seen once. Sequencing input: peripheral blood. The receptor set was obtained from a woman aged 50 to 60 with COVID-19, enrolled during active disease.

This chain joins TRBV5-5 and TRBJ1-6, with D hard to call. Trimming shortened V by 3 bases and J by 3 bases, and 10 bases separated the two germline ends. Germline V gene sequence: CDR1 SGHKS, CDR2 YYEKEE (reference sequence). This CDR3 has 15 residues. The CDR3 here is CASSSEAIYNSPLHF. The CDR3 coding sequence is TGTGCCAGCAGCTCAGAGGCGATCTATAATTCACCCCTCCACTTT.

V and J are TRBV5-1 and TRBJ1-3; TRBD1 agrees at 7 bases. Germline values: CDR1 SGHRS, CDR2 YFSETQ. This CDR3 contains 15 residues. With 4 bases clipped from V and 0 bases from J, the junction kept 4 bases outside the gene matches. The CDR3 region has the DNA TGCGCCAGCAGCATAGGGACAGTCTCTGGAAACACCATATATTTT. As protein: CASSIGTVSGNTIYF.

The chain uses TRBV5-6 and TRBJ2-3, with 8 bases aligning to TRBD2. There are 15 residues in the CDR3. After removal of 4 bases from V and 4 bases from J, the junction contained 8 bases not matched to a gene. Per germline, CDR1 SGHDT and CDR2 YYEEEE. The CDR3 DNA sequence: TGTGCCAGCAGCGTGACCGGGACTAGAGCAGATACGCAGTATTTT. Protein sequence: CASSVTGTRADTQYF.

J is TRBJ2-7 and V is TRBV6-5; 10 nucleotides align to TRBD1. CDR1 and CDR2 (germline): MNHEY, SVGAGI. The CDR3 runs to 15 residues. The trim removed 5 bases at V and 0 bases at J, leaving 4 bases unmatched. CDR3 coding DNA: TGTGCCAGCAGTCGGGACAGGGGCACCTCCTACGAGCAGTACTTC. It codes for CASSRDRGTSYEQYF.

Written as DNA, the CDR3 is TGTGCCAGCAGCTCCCAGGGGACCGCTCCCACTGAAGCTTTCTTT. As protein: CASSSQGTAPTEAFF. The V and J genes are TRBV7-2 and TRBJ1-1, with D perhaps TRBD1 (6 bases). The length of the CDR3 is 15 residues. Germline V gene sequence: CDR1 SGHTA, CDR2 FQGNSA. The ends were cut back, 4 bases at V and 4 bases at J, with 16 bases in the middle. Combining the CDR3 with reference TRBV7-2 and TRBJ1-1 gives the whole variable domain GAGVSQSPSNKVTEKGKDVELRCDPISGHTALYWYRQSLGQGLEFLIYFQGNSAPDKSGLPSDRFSAERTGGSVSTLTIQRTQQEDSAVYLCASSSQGTAPTEAFFGQGTRLTVV.

This clone was seen a handful of times. This chain uses TRBV6-6 with TRBJ2-6; perhaps TRBD2 as D (6 bases). Germline assignment: CDR1 MNHNY and CDR2 SVGAGI (reference sequence). The CDR3 loop spans 15 amino acids. V lost 4 bases and J 4 bases, leaving 11 bases between the germline ends. The CDR3 nucleotides read TGTGCCAGCAGTTCTCCCCGGGGGGGGGCCAACGTCCTGACTTTC. As protein: CASSSPRGGANVLTF.

The chain is built from TRBV19 and TRBJ2-3; 16 nucleotides align to TRBD2. Germline CDR1 LNHDA, CDR2 SQIVND (reference sequence). The trim removed 5 bases at V and 4 bases at J, leaving 15 bases unmatched. This CDR3 is 20 amino acids long. The CDR3 bases are TGTGCCAGTAGTCCGAGGGGTACCGGGACTAGCGGGGGGGCCTCAGATACGCAGTATTTT. This codes for CASSPRGTGTSGGASDTQYF.

The chain uses TRBV21-1 and TRBJ1-5; the D call in the table, TRBD1, was not verified against the DNA. TRBV21-1 is assigned pseudogene status. The CDR3 extends over 14 amino acids. CDR3 amino acids: CASSKGQGNQPQHF. The DNA of the CDR3 is TGTGCCAGCAGCAAAGGACAGGGTAATCAGCCCCAGCATTTT.

The rearrangement uses TRBV19 and TRBJ1-4, with D unresolved. The germline V gene encodes CDR1 LNHDA and CDR2 SQIVND (reference sequence). CDR3 length equals 16 residues. V lost 1 base and J 0 bases, leaving 9 bases between the germline ends. The CDR3 DNA follows: TGTGCCAGTAGTATAGTTCGCGGGGCAACTAATGAAAAACTGTTTTTT. Protein product: CASSIVRGATNEKLFF.

V usage is TRBV19 and J usage is TRBJ2-7, with D tentatively TRBD1 (6 bases). Trimming shortened V by 5 bases and J by 7 bases, and 15 bases separated the two germline ends. Germline-derived CDR1 and CDR2 are LNHDA and SQIVND (reference sequence). CDR3 length equals 13 residues. This chain's CDR3 is CASSLTGSGEQYF. Written as DNA, the CDR3 is TGTGCCAGTAGTCTCACAGGGTCGGGAGAGCAGTACTTC.

This clone was detected only once. The rearrangement uses TRBV30 and TRBJ1-2; TRBD1 agrees at 9 bases. This CDR3 has 14 residues. J lost 5 bases, V lost 4 bases, and 8 bases had no gene match. Germline V gene lookup returns CDR1 GTSNPN and CDR2 SVGIG (reference sequence). The CDR3 DNA follows: TGTGCCTGGACCAAGGACAGGGGTTGGTATGGCTACACCTTC. Its translation is CAWTKDRGWYGYTF.

J is TRBJ1-4 and V is TRBV3-1 (or the pseudogene TRBV3-2); 7 bases map to TRBD1. Trimming cost V 1 base and J 8 bases; bases outside gene matches: 7. The CDR3 extends over 15 amino acids. From germline, CDR1 is LGHDT and CDR2 YNNKEL (reference sequence). Here the CDR3 reads CASSQAPTGKEKLFF. The CDR3, as DNA: TGTGCCAGCAGCCAAGCCCCGACAGGGAAGGAAAAACTGTTTTTT.

The chain joins TRBV28 to TRBJ2-1, with 16 nucleotides matching TRBD2. The germline gives CDR1 MDHEN, CDR2 SYDVKM. V dropped 5 bases and J dropped 7; count of bases not matched to a gene: 11. The CDR3 covers 18 residues. CDR3 sequence (DNA): TGTGCCAGCAGTCCAAGGGGACTAGCGGGGGGGCTGATGAATGAGCAGTTCTTC. Translated, it gives CASSPRGLAGGLMNEQFF.

The chain recombines TRBV7-9 with TRBJ1-2, with D perhaps TRBD1 (5 bases). Germline CDR1 and CDR2: SEHNR and FQNEAQ (reference sequence). The CDR3 consists of 13 residues. The V end lost 1 base, the J end lost 5 bases, and 8 bases lay between the germline ends. CDR3 in amino acids: CASSLDQGYGYTF. The CDR3 nucleotides read TGTGCCAGCAGCTTAGATCAGGGTTATGGCTACACCTTC.

The rearrangement joins TRBV27 to TRBJ1-1, with TRBD1 matching over 9 bases. The CDR3 runs 16 residues. The ends lost 3 bases at V and 2 bases at J; junction bases unmatched: 7. Germline V gene data show CDR1 as MNHEY and CDR2 as SMNVEV (reference sequence). This CDR3 is CASSFNPGQGNTEAFF. CDR3 sequence (DNA): TGTGCCAGCAGTTTTAACCCGGGACAGGGAAACACTGAAGCTTTCTTT.

The chain carries TRBV5-1 and TRBJ2-3, with 11 bases lining up with TRBD2. V lost 4 bases to trimming and J lost 4 bases; unmatched junction nucleotides: 5. In germline, CDR1 is SGHRS, CDR2 YFSETQ. This CDR3 has 15 amino acids. CDR3 coding DNA: TGCGCCAGCAGCCGTAGCGGGGGGGCGGCAGATACGCAGTATTTT. It translates to CASSRSGGAADTQYF.

The V and J genes are TRBV3-1 (or the pseudogene TRBV3-2) and TRBJ1-2, with TRBD1 matching over 9 bases. The CDR3 extends over 15 amino acids. Per germline, CDR1 LGHDT and CDR2 YNNKEL (reference sequence). The V and J ends lost 4 bases and 4 bases, in that order; junction bases with no gene match: 7. This CDR3 reads CASSRPGGQGYGYTF. The CDR3 DNA reads as TGTGCCAGCAGCCGCCCAGGGGGACAGGGCTATGGCTACACCTTC.

This clone has a single count. This rearrangement joins TRBV7-9 to TRBJ1-1; unclear D gene. This CDR3 contains 13 residues. In germline, CDR1 is SEHNR, CDR2 FQNEAQ (reference sequence). Deletions cut 4 bases from V and 3 bases from J, with 9 bases between. CDR3 sequence: CASSSLADTEAFF. CDR3 nucleotides: TGTGCCAGCAGCTCACTAGCCGACACTGAAGCTTTCTTT.

This chain links TRBV28 with TRBJ1-1; TRBD1 aligns across 8 bases. The V and J ends lost 1 base and 4 bases, in that order; junction bases with no gene match: 5. Germline V gene lookup returns CDR1 MDHEN and CDR2 SYDVKM. The CDR3 consists of 15 residues. CDR3 DNA: TGTGCCAGCAGTTTATTCCCCACAGGGGGCACTGAAGCTTTCTTT. Its protein is CASSLFPTGGTEAFF.

This sequence joins TRBV15 and TRBJ2-1, with 9 positions matching TRBD2. The CDR3 extends over 15 amino acids. Germline-derived CDR1 and CDR2 are LNHNV and YYDKDF (reference sequence). After removal of 7 bases from V and 7 bases from J, the junction contained 11 bases not matched to a gene. CDR3 sequence reads: CATIWAGGRGNEQFF. CDR3 nucleotide sequence: TGTGCCACCATCTGGGCGGGGGGGCGTGGAAATGAGCAGTTCTTC.

This chain joins TRBV3-1 (or the pseudogene TRBV3-2) and TRBJ1-2; TRBD1 is a possible D gene (6 bases). The length of the CDR3 is 14 residues. The V gene's germline CDR1 is LGHDT and CDR2 YNNKEL (reference sequence). The V end was cut by 0 bases, the J end by 6 bases, with 11 bases between. The CDR3 loop reads CASSQDNRDDGYTF. The CDR3 DNA follows: TGTGCCAGCAGCCAAGACAACAGGGACGATGGCTACACCTTC.

The J gene is TRBJ1-4, the V gene TRBV5-8; possibly TRBD1 for D (5 bases). Germline V lookup: CDR1 SGHTS, CDR2 YDEGEE. With 0 bases removed from V and 5 bases from J, the gap between germline ends came to 11 bases. The CDR3 spans 15 residues. CDR3 sequence (DNA): TGTGCCAGCAGCTTGGGCAGGGCCCCCAATGAAAAACTGTTTTTT. It yields the protein CASSLGRAPNEKLFF.

The V gene is TRBV11-3, the J gene TRBJ2-1, with 8 bases matching TRBD1. The V and J ends lost 5 bases and 2 bases, in that order; junction bases with no gene match: 8. Germline CDR1 reads SGHNT; CDR2 reads YENEEA. The CDR3 consists of 16 residues. The chain's CDR3 is CASSPSRQGPYNEQFF. CDR3 sequence (DNA): TGTGCCAGCAGCCCTTCCAGACAGGGGCCCTACAATGAGCAGTTCTTC. The whole variable domain, filled in from reference TRBV11-3 and TRBJ2-1, reads EAGVVQSPRYKIIEKKQPVAFWCNPISGHNTLYWYLQNLGQGPELLIRYENEEAVDDSQLPKDRFSAERLKGVDSTLKIQPAELGDSAVYLCASSPSRQGPYNEQFFGPGTRLTVL.

The chain combines TRBV4-1 with TRBJ1-4, with no clear D. Germline values: CDR1 MGHRA, CDR2 YSYEKL. The CDR3 consists of 13 residues. Trimming pared 1 base from V and 8 bases from J, leaving 8 bases between. CDR3 sequence: CASSQGVEEKLFF. The CDR3 DNA follows: TGCGCCAGCAGCCAAGGGGTGGAGGAAAAACTGTTTTTT.

V is TRBV14 and J is TRBJ1-3; D is ambiguous. The germline CDR1 and CDR2 sequences are SGHDN and FVKESK. This CDR3 has 17 residues. Trimming pared 1 base from V and 0 bases from J, leaving 13 bases between. Here the CDR3 reads CASSQGGWASSGNTIYF. The CDR3 coding sequence is TGTGCCAGCAGCCAAGGTGGCTGGGCGAGCTCTGGAAACACCATATATTTT.

This chain joins TRBV29-1 and TRBJ2-2; no reliable D call. The CDR3 spans 11 residues. Germline assignment: CDR1 SQVTM and CDR2 ANQGSEA. V was clipped by 7 bases and J by 3 bases, with 6 bases between them. As DNA, the CDR3 is TGCAGCGCCACAGACACCGGGGAGCTGTTTTTT. Its translation is CSATDTGELFF.

The chain links TRBV12-3 or TRBV12-4 to TRBJ1-2, with 7 bases aligning to TRBD1. The CDR3 runs to 13 residues. Trimming took 6 bases from V and 5 from J; bases not matched to a gene: 6. Here the CDR3 DNA reads TGTGCCAGCAGCCCCCGACAGGGATATGGCTACACCTTC. Encoded protein: CASSPRQGYGYTF.

The genes are TRBV19 and TRBJ1-4; the match to TRBD1 covers 8 bases. Trimming at V came to 7 bases and at J to 8 bases, leaving 6 bases not matched to a gene. The CDR3 spans 13 residues. CDR1 LNHDA and CDR2 SQIVND come from the germline V gene (reference sequence). The CDR3 region has the DNA TGTGCCAGTATGGGGGACAGGACGGAAAAACTGTTTTTT. Its protein product is CASMGDRTEKLFF.

This rearrangement joins TRBV18 to TRBJ1-6; 9 nucleotides align to TRBD1. J gave up 7 bases and V 4 bases, and 8 bases lay outside the gene matches. The CDR3 has 16 residues. CDR1 KGHSH and CDR2 LQKENI come from the germline V gene. The CDR3 reads CASSLSQGQGNSPLHF. In nucleotides, the CDR3 is TGTGCCAGCTCACTCTCCCAGGGACAGGGAAATTCACCCCTCCACTTT.

The rearrangement uses TRBV14 and TRBJ1-2; tentatively, D is TRBD1 (6 bases). Germline loops: CDR1 SGHDN, CDR2 FVKESK. The CDR3 length is 16 residues. Between the trimmed V and J ends, which lost 0 bases and 4 bases, there was a span of 15 bases. CDR3 nucleotide sequence: TGTGCCAGCAGCCAAGATGCAGGGGAACCATTCTATGGCTACACCTTC. Translation gives CASSQDAGEPFYGYTF.